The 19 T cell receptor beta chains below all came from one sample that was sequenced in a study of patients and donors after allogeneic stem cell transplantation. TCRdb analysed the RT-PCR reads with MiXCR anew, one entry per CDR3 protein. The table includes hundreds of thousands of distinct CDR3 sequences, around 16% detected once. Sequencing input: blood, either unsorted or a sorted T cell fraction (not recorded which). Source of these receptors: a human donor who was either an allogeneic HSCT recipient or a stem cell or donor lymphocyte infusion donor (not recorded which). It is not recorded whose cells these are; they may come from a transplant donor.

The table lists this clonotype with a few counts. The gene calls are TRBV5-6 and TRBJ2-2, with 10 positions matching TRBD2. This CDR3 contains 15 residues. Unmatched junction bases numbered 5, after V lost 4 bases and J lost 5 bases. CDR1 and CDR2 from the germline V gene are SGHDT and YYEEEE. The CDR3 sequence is CASSGTSVLTGELFF. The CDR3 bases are TGTGCCAGCAGCGGGACTAGCGTTTTAACCGGGGAGCTGTTTTTT.

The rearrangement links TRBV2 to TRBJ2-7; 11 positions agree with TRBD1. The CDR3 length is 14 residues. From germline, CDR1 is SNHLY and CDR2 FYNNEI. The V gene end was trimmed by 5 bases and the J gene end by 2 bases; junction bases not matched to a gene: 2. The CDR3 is CASSRDRGTYEQYF. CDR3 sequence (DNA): TGTGCCAGCAGTAGGGACAGGGGGACCTACGAGCAGTACTTC. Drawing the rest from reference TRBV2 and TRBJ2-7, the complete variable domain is EPEVTQTPSHQVTQMGQEVILRCVPISNHLYFYWYRQILGQKVEFLVSFYNNEISEKSEIFDDQFSVERPDGSNFTLKIRSTKLEDSAMYFCASSRDRGTYEQYFGPGTRLTVT.

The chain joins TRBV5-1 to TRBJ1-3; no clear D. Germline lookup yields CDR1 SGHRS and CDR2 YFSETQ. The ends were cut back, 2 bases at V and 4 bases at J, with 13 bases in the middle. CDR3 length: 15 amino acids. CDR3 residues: CASSFGPPGGNTIYF. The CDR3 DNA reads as TGCGCCAGCAGCTTTGGACCCCCAGGCGGAAACACCATATATTTT. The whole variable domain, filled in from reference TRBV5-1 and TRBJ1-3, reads KAGVTQTPRYLIKTRGQQVTLSCSPISGHRSVSWYQQTPGQGLQFLFEYFSETQRNKGNFPGRFSGRQFSNSRSEMNVSTLELGDSALYLCASSFGPPGGNTIYFGEGSWLTVV.

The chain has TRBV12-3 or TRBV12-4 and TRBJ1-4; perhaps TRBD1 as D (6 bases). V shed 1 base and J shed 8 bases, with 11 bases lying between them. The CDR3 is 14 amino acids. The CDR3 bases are TGTGCCAGCAGTTTAGACAGGGTAGGAGAAAAACTGTTTTTT. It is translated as CASSLDRVGEKLFF.

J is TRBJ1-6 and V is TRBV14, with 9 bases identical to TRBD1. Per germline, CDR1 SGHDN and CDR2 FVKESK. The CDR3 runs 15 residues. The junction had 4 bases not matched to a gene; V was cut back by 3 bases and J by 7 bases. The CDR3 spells CASSHGQGTNSPLHF. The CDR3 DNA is TGTGCCAGCAGCCACGGACAGGGGACGAATTCACCCCTCCACTTT.

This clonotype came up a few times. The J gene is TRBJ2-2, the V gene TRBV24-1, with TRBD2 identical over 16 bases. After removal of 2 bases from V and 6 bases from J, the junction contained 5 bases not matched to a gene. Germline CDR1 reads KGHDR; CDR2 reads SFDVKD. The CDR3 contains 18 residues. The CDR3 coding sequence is TGTGCCACCAGTGATTCGGGACTAGCGGGAGGGCCGGCCGGGGAGCTGTTTTTT. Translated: CATSDSGLAGGPAGELFF.

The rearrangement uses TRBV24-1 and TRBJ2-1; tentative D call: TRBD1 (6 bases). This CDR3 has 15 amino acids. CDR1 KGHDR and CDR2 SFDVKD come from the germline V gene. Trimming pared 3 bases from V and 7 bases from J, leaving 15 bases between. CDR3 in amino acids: CATSDTNRERNEQFF. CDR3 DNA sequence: TGTGCCACCAGTGATACCAACAGGGAAAGGAATGAGCAGTTCTTC.

In nucleotides, the CDR3 is TGCAGTGCCTCCGGGACAACATCCAAAAACTGGCAGTACTTC. Protein product: CSASGTTSKNWQYF. This rearrangement joins TRBV20-1 to TRBJ2-7; D might be TRBD1 (6 bases). This CDR3 is built from 14 residues. Trimming left V 6 bases short and J 9 bases short, with 24 bases between. Germline CDR1 and CDR2: DFQATT and SNEGSKA (reference sequence).

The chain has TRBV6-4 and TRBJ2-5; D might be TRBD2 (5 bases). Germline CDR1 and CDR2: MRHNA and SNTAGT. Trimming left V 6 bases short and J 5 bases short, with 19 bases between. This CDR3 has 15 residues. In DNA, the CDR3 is TGTGCCAGCAGAGGACTTACAGTCCTCGGGGAGACCCAGTACTTC. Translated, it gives CASRGLTVLGETQYF.

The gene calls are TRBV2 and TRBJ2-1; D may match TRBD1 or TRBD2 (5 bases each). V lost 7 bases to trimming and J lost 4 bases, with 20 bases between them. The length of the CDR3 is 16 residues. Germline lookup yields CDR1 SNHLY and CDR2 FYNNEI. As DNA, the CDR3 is TGTGCCAGCAATTATGCCCCCCGGGACGGATACAATGAGCAGTTCTTC. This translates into CASNYAPRDGYNEQFF.

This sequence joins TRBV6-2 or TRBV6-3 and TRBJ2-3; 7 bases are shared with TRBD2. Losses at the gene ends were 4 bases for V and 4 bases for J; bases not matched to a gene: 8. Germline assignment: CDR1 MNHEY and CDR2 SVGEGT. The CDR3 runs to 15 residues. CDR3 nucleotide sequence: TGTGCCAGCAGTTCCTTGGCGGGGGAGGCAGATACGCAGTATTTT. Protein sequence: CASSSLAGEADTQYF.

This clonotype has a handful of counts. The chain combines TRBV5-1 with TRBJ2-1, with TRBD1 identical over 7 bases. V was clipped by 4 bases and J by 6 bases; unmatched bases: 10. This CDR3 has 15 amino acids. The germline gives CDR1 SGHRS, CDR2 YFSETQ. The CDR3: CASSASGDRFNEQFF. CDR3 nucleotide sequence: TGCGCCAGCAGCGCGTCTGGGGACAGATTCAATGAGCAGTTCTTC.

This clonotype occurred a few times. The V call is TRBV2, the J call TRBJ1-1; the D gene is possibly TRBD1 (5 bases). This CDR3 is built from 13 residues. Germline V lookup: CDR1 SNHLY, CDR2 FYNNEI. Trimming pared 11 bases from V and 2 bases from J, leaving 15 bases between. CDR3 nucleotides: TGTGCCGAGGGGAGGGTGCGAAACACTGAAGCTTTCTTT. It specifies CAEGRVRNTEAFF.

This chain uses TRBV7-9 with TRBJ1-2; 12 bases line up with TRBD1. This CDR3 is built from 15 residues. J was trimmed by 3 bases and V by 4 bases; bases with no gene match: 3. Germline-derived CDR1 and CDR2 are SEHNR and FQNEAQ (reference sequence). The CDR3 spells CASSSGTGGDYGYTF. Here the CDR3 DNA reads TGTGCCAGCAGCTCCGGGACAGGGGGCGACTATGGCTACACCTTC.

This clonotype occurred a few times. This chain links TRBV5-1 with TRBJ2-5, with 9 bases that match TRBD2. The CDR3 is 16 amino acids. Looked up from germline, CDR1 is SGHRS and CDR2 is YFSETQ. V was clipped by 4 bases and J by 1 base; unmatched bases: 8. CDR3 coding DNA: TGCGCCAGCAGCCCGGGACTAGCTAGCACCCAAGAGACCCAGTACTTC. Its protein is CASSPGLASTQETQYF.

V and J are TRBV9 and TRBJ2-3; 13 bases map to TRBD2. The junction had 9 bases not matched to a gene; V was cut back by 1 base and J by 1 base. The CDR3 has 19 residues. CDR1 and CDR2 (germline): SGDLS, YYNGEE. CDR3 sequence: CASSVSGLAGASGTDTQYF. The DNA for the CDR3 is TGTGCCAGCAGCGTAAGTGGACTAGCGGGGGCCTCGGGCACAGATACGCAGTATTTT.

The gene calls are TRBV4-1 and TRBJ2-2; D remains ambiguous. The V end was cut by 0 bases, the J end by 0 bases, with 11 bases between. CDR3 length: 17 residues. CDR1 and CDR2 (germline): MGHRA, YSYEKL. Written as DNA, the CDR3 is TGCGCCAGCAGCCAAGATCCGGAGTTCGCGAACACCGGGGAGCTGTTTTTT. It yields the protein CASSQDPEFANTGELFF.

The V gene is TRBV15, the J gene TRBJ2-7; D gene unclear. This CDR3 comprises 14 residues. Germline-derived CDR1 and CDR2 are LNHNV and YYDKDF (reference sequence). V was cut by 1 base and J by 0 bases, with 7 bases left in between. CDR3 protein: CATSRGQPSYEQYF. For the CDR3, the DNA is TGTGCCACCAGCAGAGGCCAACCCTCCTACGAGCAGTACTTC.

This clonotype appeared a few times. CDR3 loop: CATSGTSFNEQFF. Written as DNA, the CDR3 is TGTGCCACCTCCGGGACTAGCTTCAATGAGCAGTTCTTC. This chain joins TRBV24-1 and TRBJ2-1; 9 positions match TRBD2. The V segment lost 9 bases and the J segment 6 bases; nucleotides outside the gene matches: 5. This CDR3 spans 13 amino acids. Germline values: CDR1 KGHDR, CDR2 SFDVKD.